These T cell receptor beta chains were read from a single sample in a study of blood T cell repertoires in COVID-19. Sequencing was performed with immunoSEQ multiplex PCR; in TCRdb, only in-frame clones are kept and a portion is missing. The sample gives approximately 120,000 clones, roughly 85% of which show up once; about a quarter is in the top ten. Sequences were obtained from peripheral blood. The receptors here all came from a woman of 80 years or more with acute or convalescent COVID-19. Each CDR3 is given with its conserved first and last residue. Clone size is not always given. Where it is, it says once, few, many or a class for expanded clones.

once | TRBJ1-2 | TRBV12-5 | CASGLDSYGYTF
. | TRBJ2-7 | TRBV10-3 | CAISQGHYEQYF
. | TRBJ1-5 | TRBV11-2 | CASSPSARGQPQHF
. | TRBJ2-7 | TRBV9 | CASSSQSGQGASYEQYF
few | TRBJ2-7 | TRBV20-1 | CSASPPGAYEQYF
once | TRBJ1-1 | TRBV18 | CASSRERGGDTEAFF
once | TRBJ1-2 | TRBV7-2 | CASTGSKANYGYTF
few | TRBJ1-4 | TRBV1 | CTSSQDEGGGPTNEKLFF
. | TRBJ1-5 | TRBV11-2 | CASSLGTGGNQPQHF
. | TRBJ1-4 | TRBV11-2 | CASSLSPQGKLFF
. | TRBJ2-3 | TRBV6-5 | CASMVVDTQYF
few | TRBJ1-1 | TRBV18 | CASSPHAENTEAFF
. | TRBJ2-1 | TRBV18 | CASSPGQESYNEQFF
. | TRBJ1-4 | TRBV4-1 | CASSQSSPVVGGEKLFF
. | TRBJ1-2 | TRBV14 | CASSQGSLYGYTF
. | TRBJ2-1 | TRBV2 | CASSHTGTSGLPYNEQFF
. | TRBJ2-5 | TRBV19 | CASSSLAGETQYF
. | TRBJ1-4 | TRBV27 | CASSSITATNEKLFF
few | TRBJ1-5 | TRBV6-2/TRBV6-3 | CASSWGQHSNQPQHF
. | TRBJ1-1 | TRBV19 | CASSPGTGGAYYTEAFF
once | TRBJ2-3 | TRBV9 | CASSVGTSGTDTQYF